One and the same sample provided the 26 T cell receptor beta chains below, sequenced in a study of Ad26.COV2.S vaccination and SARS-CoV-2 variants. Treatment described: about 20 received Ad26.COV2.S at low or high dose, single or two shots; about 5 received placebo; per-sample allocation not given. Vaccine and placebo recipients were sampled on day 63 after the first injection. This table comes from immunoSEQ multiplex PCR, and its TCRdb copy is limited to in-frame clones, with some not included. The table shows about 320,000 clones, with around 81% occurring only once. Sequenced material: peripheral blood, taken in a trial of Ad26.COV2.S vaccine versus placebo. The receptor set was obtained from a person between 18 and 65 years old who received the Ad26.COV2.S COVID-19 vaccine or a placebo.

CDR3 region: CASRGDRNTEAFF. CDR3 DNA sequence: TGTGCCAGCAGGGGGGACAGGAACACTGAAGCTTTCTTT. The chain couples TRBV2 to TRBJ1-1, with 7 bases lining up with TRBD1. V was pared by 6 bases and J by 1 base, with 2 bases of the junction left unmatched. The CDR3 covers 13 residues. Germline CDR1 is SNHLY and CDR2 is FYNNEI.

Only a few counts were recorded for this clone. The V call is TRBV6-6, the J call TRBJ1-3, with D possibly being TRBD1 (5 bases). With 5 bases removed from V and 0 bases from J, the gap between germline ends came to 14 bases. Germline CDR1 is MNHNY and CDR2 is SVGAGI (reference sequence). The CDR3 is 16 amino acids. The CDR3 here is CASSRSTGVSGNTIYF. CDR3 DNA: TGTGCCAGCAGTCGATCTACGGGGGTCTCTGGAAACACCATATATTTT.

This clone was detected a few times. This chain joins TRBV4-2 and TRBJ2-3; no clear D gene. This CDR3 comprises 12 residues. Trimming took 0 bases from V and 6 from J, leaving 4 bases between them. CDR1 LGHNA and CDR2 YNFKEQ come from the germline V gene. CDR3 nucleotide sequence: TGTGCCAGCAGCCAAGAAACTGATACGCAGTATTTT. This translates into CASSQETDTQYF.

The chain is built from TRBV30 and TRBJ1-2; no firm D call. Germline loops: CDR1 GTSNPN, CDR2 SVGIG (reference sequence). This CDR3 region has 13 residues. The V end was cut by 0 bases, the J end by 4 bases, with 9 bases between. CDR3 coding DNA: TGTGCCTGGAGTGTACTGAGCTCCTATGGCTACACCTTC. This encodes CAWSVLSSYGYTF.

The chain joins TRBV6-4 to TRBJ2-1; a possible D gene is TRBD2 (5 bases). This CDR3 contains 14 residues. Germline values: CDR1 MRHNA, CDR2 SNTAGT. V was cut by 3 bases and J by 7 bases, with 13 bases left in between. The CDR3 here is CASSDSKGGNEQFF. The CDR3, as DNA: TGTGCCAGCAGTGATTCAAAGGGCGGGAATGAGCAGTTCTTC.

CDR3 in amino acids: CASSLNRDSPENTGELFF. The CDR3 DNA follows: TGCGCCAGCAGCTTGAACCGGGACAGCCCCGAGAACACCGGGGAGCTGTTTTTT. V usage is TRBV5-1 and J usage is TRBJ2-2; 7 positions match TRBD1. Germline CDR1 and CDR2: SGHRS and YFSETQ. CDR3 length: 18 residues. V dropped 1 base and J dropped 1; count of bases not matched to a gene: 10.

This chain uses TRBV7-9 with TRBJ1-4, with 7 nucleotides matching TRBD1. Germline V gene sequence: CDR1 SEHNR, CDR2 FQNEAQ (reference sequence). Trimming cost V 4 bases and J 8 bases; bases outside gene matches: 10. This CDR3 comprises 15 residues. The CDR3: CASSSIRQGREKLFF. The DNA of the CDR3 is TGTGCCAGCAGCTCCATTCGACAGGGAAGAGAAAAACTGTTTTTT.

The chain is built from TRBV25-1 and TRBJ1-2; the D gene is possibly TRBD1 (6 bases). Germline CDR1 and CDR2: MGHDK and SYGVNS. This CDR3 contains 15 residues. V lost 6 bases, J lost 2 bases, and 16 bases lay in between. The CDR3 DNA sequence: TGTGCCAGCAGCCATTTCAGGGGAGGAAACTATGGCTACACCTTC. Its translation: CASSHFRGGNYGYTF.

The chain recombines TRBV7-3 with TRBJ2-5; 7 bases are a match to TRBD2. CDR1 is SGHTA and CDR2 is FQGTGA in the germline V gene. V dropped 3 bases and J dropped 12; count of bases not matched to a gene: 10. This CDR3 has 13 amino acids. The CDR3 protein is CASSLTERGLKYF. In nucleotides, the CDR3 is TGTGCCAGCAGCTTGACCGAACGGGGACTAAAGTACTTC. The whole variable domain, remainder taken from reference TRBV7-3 and TRBJ2-5, is GAGVSQTPSNKVTEKGKYVELRCDPISGHTALYWYRQSLGQGPEFLIYFQGTGAADDSGLPNDRFFAVRPEGSVSTLKIQRTERGDSAVYLCASSLTERGLKYFGPGTRLLVL.

This chain links TRBV4-1 with TRBJ2-7; D remains unclear. V was shortened by 7 bases and J by 0 bases, with 16 bases between the two germline ends. CDR3 length equals 15 residues. Germline values: CDR1 MGHRA, CDR2 YSYEKL. The CDR3 coding sequence is TGCGCCAGCAACAACACGGGCCTCAGCTCCTACGAGCAGTACTTC. It encodes CASNNTGLSSYEQYF.

This chain connects TRBV4-2 to TRBJ2-1; 11 bases match TRBD1. Germline CDR1 reads LGHNA; CDR2 reads YNFKEQ. V lost 4 bases, J lost 0 bases, and 20 bases stayed unmatched. The CDR3 sequence is 22 residues long. CDR3 amino acids: CASSRSLVSGQGVLSSYNEQFF. The CDR3 nucleotides read TGTGCCAGCAGCCGGTCCCTCGTCTCGGGACAGGGGGTTTTGAGCTCCTACAATGAGCAGTTCTTC.

The table lists this clone with a count of one. The V gene is TRBV18, the J gene TRBJ2-5; D is uncertain. Trimming removed 4 bases from V and 1 base from J, with 7 bases in between. CDR1 and CDR2 (germline): KGHSH, LQKENI. The CDR3 runs 13 residues. The CDR3 DNA follows: TGTGCCAGCTCACAAAACAGCCAAGAGACCCAGTACTTC. Amino acids: CASSQNSQETQYF.

The CDR3 loop reads CASGLGAQSEKLFF. CDR3 DNA sequence: TGTGCCAGCGGTCTCGGGGCCCAGAGTGAAAAACTGTTTTTT. The V and J genes are TRBV6-5 and TRBJ1-4, with D possibly matching TRBD1 (5 bases). Germline V lookup: CDR1 MNHEY, CDR2 SVGAGI. Trimming removed 8 bases at V and 7 bases at J, with 17 bases between. This CDR3 region has 14 residues.

The V call is TRBV24-1, the J call TRBJ2-1; 7 bases fit TRBD2. V lost 4 bases to trimming and J lost 5 bases; unmatched junction nucleotides: 10. The CDR3 is 16 amino acids. Germline CDR1 and CDR2: KGHDR and SFDVKD. CDR3 DNA sequence: TGTGCCACCAGTGAACCTGGGGGACTACGTAACAATGAGCAGTTCTTC. Protein: CATSEPGGLRNNEQFF.

This clone was counted only a few times. This rearrangement joins TRBV4-1 to TRBJ2-3; a possible D gene is TRBD1 (5 bases). Looked up from germline, CDR1 is MGHRA and CDR2 is YSYEKL. Between the trimmed V and J ends, which lost 1 base and 8 bases, there was a span of 13 bases. The CDR3 has 14 residues. The CDR3 here is CASSQGLGLGTQYF. The DNA for the CDR3 is TGCGCCAGCAGCCAAGGTCTGGGGCTGGGTACGCAGTATTTT.

Remarks on this clone: The sample contains more than one DNA sequence encoding this CDR3. J is TRBJ2-5 and V is TRBV20-1; no firm D call. This CDR3 contains 11 residues. Germline CDR1 is DFQATT and CDR2 is SNEGSKA (reference sequence). V lost 1 base and J lost 4, with 4 bases in between. The CDR3 reads CSARVGETQYF. CDR3 in DNA: TGCAGTGCTAGAGTTGGAGAGACCCAGTACTTC.

The chain links TRBV5-1 to TRBJ2-5; 7 bases align to TRBD1. The germline V gene has CDR1 SGHRS and CDR2 YFSETQ. Germline trimming cut 0 bases from V and 5 bases from J; bases unmatched to any gene: 10. The CDR3 has 16 amino acids. Written as DNA, the CDR3 is TGCGCCAGCAGCTTGGATCGGGACAGCCCTGAGGAGACCCAGTACTTC. It translates to CASSLDRDSPEETQYF.

This clone occurred many times. The rearrangement uses TRBV28 and TRBJ1-2; maybe TRBD1 (5 bases). Germline V gene sequence: CDR1 MDHEN, CDR2 SYDVKM. This CDR3 spans 12 amino acids. Trimming took off 3 bases at V and 4 bases at J, with 6 bases between the two ends. CDR3 DNA sequence: TGTGCCAGCAGTTTCGGGGCCTATGGCTACACCTTC. The encoded protein is CASSFGAYGYTF.

The chain couples TRBV5-1 to TRBJ2-3, with 8 bases matching TRBD1. Trimming cost V 3 bases and J 6 bases; bases outside gene matches: 6. CDR3 length: 14 residues. Germline V lookup: CDR1 SGHRS, CDR2 YFSETQ. For the CDR3, the DNA is TGCGCCAGCAGCTCGGGACAGGAGGTCGATACGCAGTATTTT. Translation gives CASSSGQEVDTQYF.

This clone has more than one count but fewer than ten. The rearrangement joins TRBV3-1 (or the pseudogene TRBV3-2) to TRBJ1-2; 8 bases agree with TRBD1. The CDR3 spans 16 residues. In germline, CDR1 is LGHDT, CDR2 YNNKEL (reference sequence). V dropped 5 bases and J dropped 0; count of bases not matched to a gene: 8. The CDR3 DNA follows: TGTGCCAGCAGCTTCGGACAGGGATGGACTAACTATGGCTACACCTTC. Residues: CASSFGQGWTNYGYTF.

The J gene is TRBJ2-7, the V gene TRBV12-3 or TRBV12-4; D is perhaps TRBD1 or TRBD2 (6 bases each). The CDR3 is 13 amino acids. The germline V and J ends were trimmed by 3 bases and 7 bases, with 13 bases remaining between them. This chain's CDR3 is CASSLGVGGEQYF. The CDR3 DNA reads as TGTGCCAGCAGTTTGGGTGTAGGGGGGGAGCAGTACTTC.

This clone was recorded once. The chain employs TRBV5-4 and TRBJ1-1; 8 nucleotides align to TRBD1. Germline assignment: CDR1 SGHNT and CDR2 YYREEE (reference sequence). Germline trimming cut 1 base from V and 10 bases from J; bases unmatched to any gene: 6. CDR3 length: 13 amino acids. CDR3 DNA sequence: TGTGCCAGCAGCTTGCGCGAAGACAGGGGAGCTTTCTTT. It yields the protein CASSLREDRGAFF.

The chain employs TRBV28 and TRBJ1-2; 11 nucleotides agree with TRBD1. J was trimmed by 1 base and V by 5 bases; bases with no gene match: 9. This CDR3 is built from 17 residues. Germline CDR1 MDHEN, CDR2 SYDVKM. CDR3 residues: CASSPPGQGGINYGYTF. CDR3 bases: TGTGCCAGCAGTCCTCCGGGACAGGGGGGTATTAACTATGGCTACACCTTC.

V usage is TRBV9 and J usage is TRBJ1-1; D uncertain. The V gene lost 4 bases and the J gene lost 1 base, with 14 bases spanning the gap. CDR1 is SGDLS and CDR2 is YYNGEE in the germline V gene. The CDR3 extends over 15 amino acids. CDR3 sequence reads: CASSPELPPNTEAFF. CDR3 in DNA: TGTGCCAGCAGCCCAGAGTTGCCGCCGAACACTGAAGCTTTCTTT. The full variable domain, rest sourced from reference TRBV9 and TRBJ1-1, is DSGVTQTPKHLITATGQRVTLRCSPRSGDLSVYWYQQSLDQGLQFLIQYYNGEERAKGNILERFSAQQFPDLHSELNLSSLELGDSALYFCASSPELPPNTEAFFGQGTRLTVV.

This chain connects TRBV6-5 to TRBJ1-5; D is unclear. CDR3 length: 14 amino acids. V dropped 6 bases and J dropped 0 bases, with 9 bases sitting between them. Germline CDR1 is MNHEY and CDR2 is SVGAGI. In DNA, the CDR3 is TGTGCCAGCAGGAAGGATTATAGCAATCAGCCCCAGCATTTT. This encodes CASRKDYSNQPQHF.

The gene calls are TRBV5-1 and TRBJ2-1; 13 bases are shared with TRBD2. This CDR3 is built from 17 residues. The V gene end was trimmed by 4 bases and the J gene end by 8 bases; junction bases not matched to a gene: 12. The V gene's germline CDR1 is SGHRS and CDR2 YFSETQ. The CDR3 coding sequence is TGCGCCAGCAGCGATCCCGGGACTAGCGGGAAATCGTATGAGCAGTTCTTC. This codes for CASSDPGTSGKSYEQFF.